A single sample gave rise to the 3 T cell receptor beta chains below, sequenced in a study of Ad26.COV2.S vaccination and SARS-CoV-2 variants. Only in-frame clones appear in the TCRdb table, and some are missing; sequencing was by immunoSEQ multiplex PCR. The sample has approximately 400,000 clones; about 90% are singletons. This specimen consisted of peripheral blood, obtained after recovery from COVID-19. The source of these receptors is a human donor who had recovered from COVID-19.

This clone was seen once. CDR3 DNA: TGTGCCAGCAGCCAAAATCCTAGCGGGGCTAGTTTCAATGAGCAGTTCTTC. Encoded protein: CASSQNPSGASFNEQFF. This chain links TRBV3-1 (or the pseudogene TRBV3-2) with TRBJ2-1; 9 nucleotides line up with TRBD2. The CDR3 is made up of 17 amino acids. The ends lost 2 bases at V and 6 bases at J; junction bases unmatched: 11. Germline V gene lookup returns CDR1 LGHDT and CDR2 YNNKEL (reference sequence).

About this clone: Relative to the germline gene, one junction end is altered; a read error may explain this. This sequence joins TRBV9 and TRBJ2-7; 8 nucleotides align to TRBD2. CDR3 length equals 18 residues. Germline V CDR1 and CDR2: SGDLS, YYNGEE. The CDR3 spells CPPTALPGGGREPAEQYF. The CDR3 region has the DNA TGCCCCCCCACCGCCCTCCCGGGGGGGGGCAGGGAGCCTGCGGAGCAGTACTTC.

This clone has a single count. This chain joins TRBV6-2 or TRBV6-3 and TRBJ1-2; D may be TRBD1 (5 bases). V was trimmed by 5 bases and J by 6 bases, leaving 13 bases between them. The CDR3 runs to 13 residues. CDR1 is MNHEY, CDR2 SVGEGT, per germline. CDR3 DNA sequence: TGTGCCAGCAGTACCCAGGGTAATGATGGCTACACCTTC. Residues: CASSTQGNDGYTF.